The clone carrying this T cell receptor beta chain was observed a handful of times. What it binds is not known. The sample originates from a study of cytomegalovirus exposure and HLA in healthy donors. With 60 Vbeta and 13 Jbeta primers, the PCR was carried out. Profiled with immunoSEQ multiplex PCR; TCRdb holds only in-frame clones, not every one. The sample holds more than 100,000 clones; around 67% are singletons and the top ten take roughly 3.5%. CDR1 is MNHNS, CDR2 SASEGT, per germline. The CDR3 is 14 amino acids. The V segment lost 8 bases and the J segment 5 bases; nucleotides outside the gene matches: 5. Study conclusions and caveats: Sequencing likely produced, as an artifact, a cluster of highly shared sequence variants. Earlier analysis found most TCR beta V segments productive about 87% or about 30% of the time.

This sequence was found in a woman aged 50 to 60 in good health and CMV-seronegative. The sequenced material came from PBMCs. The chain has TRBV6-1 and TRBJ2-2, with 10 bases fitting TRBD1. CDR3 sequence: CASGTGVGTGELFF. CDR3 DNA: TGTGCCAGCGGGACAGGGGTAGGGACCGGGGAGCTGTTTTTT.